Listed here is a single T cell receptor (beta chain). Its antigen is currently unknown. This sample was taken from a study of T-cell reconstitution after alpha-beta-depleted transplantation in children. Study-wide findings and caveats: TCRbeta diversity was high at day 60 in some patients (a result of surviving recipient T cells and thymic progenitors). At one year after transplant, newly produced T cells mostly accounted for T-cell counts and diversity. Expanded graft clones, several hundred of them, were reportedly the source of alpha-beta T cells about two months after transplant.

Between the trimmed V and J ends, which lost 8 bases and 7 bases, there was a span of 8 bases. The germline CDR1 and CDR2 sequences are SGHTA and FQGNSA. This CDR3 has 11 amino acids. Unique molecular identifiers were used in preparing the TCRbeta library. Using its own MiXCR run on the PCR reads, TCRdb lists one record per CDR3 protein. The table has fewer than 700,000 distinct CDR3 sequences, 13% seen once. This chain links TRBV7-2 with TRBJ2-2, with D uncertain. Sequenced material: PBMCs, mostly from graft donor cells, taken 360 days after TCRalphabeta/CD19-depleted stem cell transplant. The TCR was taken from a male patient between 10 and 17 years old who had a stem cell transplant for acute myeloid leukemia, so the T cells may come from the graft donor. The DNA of the CDR3 is TGTGCCAGCGCCTCCGTCGGGGAGCTGTTTTTT. Translation: CASASVGELFF.